The 27 T cell receptor beta chains given below trace back to one sample, sequenced in a study of cytomegalovirus exposure and HLA in healthy donors. PCR primers comprised 60 Vbeta and 13 Jbeta primers. The protocol was immunoSEQ multiplex PCR, while the TCRdb copy is restricted to in-frame clones and leaves out a portion. With 40,000 to 60,000 clones in the sample, the ten largest clones hold about 6%. Sequencing was done on a sample of PBMCs. The receptor source for this set is a male donor in good health and CMV-seropositive.

This chain joins TRBV19 and TRBJ2-7, with 10 bases aligning to TRBD1. Per germline, CDR1 LNHDA and CDR2 SQIVND (reference sequence). Germline trimming cut 5 bases from V and 5 bases from J; bases unmatched to any gene: 9. This CDR3 has 15 residues. The DNA for the CDR3 is TGTGCCAGTAGTGCACGACAGGGGGCGGGCAACGAGCAGTACTTC. The encoded protein is CASSARQGAGNEQYF.

The CDR3 reads CASSLGLAGVYEQYF. The CDR3 region has the DNA TGCGCCAGCAGCTTGGGTCTAGCGGGCGTCTACGAGCAGTACTTC. This chain connects TRBV5-1 to TRBJ2-7, with 8 bases aligning to TRBD2. V was clipped by 0 bases and J by 3 bases; unmatched bases: 5. Germline CDR1 and CDR2: SGHRS and YFSETQ. The CDR3 consists of 15 residues.

The chain combines TRBV2 with TRBJ2-7, with a possible D match to TRBD2 (7 bases). Per germline, CDR1 SNHLY and CDR2 FYNNEI. Trimming left V 3 bases short and J 1 base short, with 10 bases between. This CDR3 is 14 amino acids long. The CDR3 coding sequence is TGTGCCAGCAGTGACAGGGGACTATCCTACGAGCAGTACTTC. It is translated as CASSDRGLSYEQYF.

The V call is TRBV5-8, the J call TRBJ1-6, with 7 bases matching TRBD1. Germline V CDR1 and CDR2: SGHTS, YDEGEE. After removal of 2 bases from V and 7 bases from J, the junction contained 18 bases not matched to a gene. The CDR3 has 19 amino acids. CDR3 bases: TGTGCCAGCAGCTTTCGAGGGGGCGCCGATTTAAGGAGGAATTCACCCCTCCACTTT. Amino acid sequence: CASSFRGGADLRRNSPLHF.

V gene TRBV7-9 combines with J gene TRBJ2-1; D unclear. The CDR3 sequence is 14 residues long. Trimming left V 1 base short and J 6 bases short, with 10 bases between. CDR1 is SEHNR, CDR2 FQNEAQ, per germline (reference sequence). CDR3 nucleotides: TGTGCCAGCAGCTTAGTTGCAGAAACCAATGAGCAGTTCTTC. It codes for CASSLVAETNEQFF.

The chain carries TRBV5-6 and TRBJ2-7; TRBD1 matches at 9 bases. The CDR3 is made up of 15 amino acids. Germline V lookup: CDR1 SGHDT, CDR2 YYEEEE. V gave up 4 bases and J gave up 5 bases; unmatched junction bases: 10. The CDR3 region has the DNA TGTGCCAGCAGCCCCGGGACAGGGAGTACAAACGAGCAGTACTTC. It yields the protein CASSPGTGSTNEQYF. The variable domain in full, completed from reference TRBV5-6 and TRBJ2-7, reads DAGVTQSPTHLIKTRGQQVTLRCSPKSGHDTVSWYQQALGQGPQFIFQYYEEEERQRGNFPDRFSGHQFPNYSSELNVNALLLGDSALYLCASSPGTGSTNEQYFGPGTRLTVT.

The V gene is TRBV6-5, the J gene TRBJ1-6; no definite D call. The CDR3 loop spans 16 amino acids. Deletions cut 4 bases from V and 3 bases from J, with 13 bases between. Germline assignment: CDR1 MNHEY and CDR2 SVGAGI. In DNA form, the CDR3 reads TGTGCCAGCAGTTTAACCACGGGTGACTATAATTCACCCCTCCACTTT. This encodes CASSLTTGDYNSPLHF.

The V gene is TRBV4-3, the J gene TRBJ1-6; 9 bases match TRBD1. Trimming removed 1 base from V and 9 bases from J; junction bases left unmatched: 4. The CDR3 is 15 residues long. CDR1 LGHNA and CDR2 YSLEER come from the germline V gene. The CDR3: CASSQGTGATSPLHF. CDR3 nucleotide sequence: TGCGCCAGCAGCCAAGGGACAGGGGCCACTTCACCCCTCCACTTT.

The chain carries TRBV5-1 and TRBJ2-1; TRBD1 matches at 9 bases. CDR3 length: 14 residues. The V gene end was trimmed by 5 bases and the J gene end by 1 base; junction bases not matched to a gene: 1. Looked up from germline, CDR1 is SGHRS and CDR2 is YFSETQ. The CDR3 reads CASRGQGSYNEQFF. The CDR3 nucleotides are TGCGCCAGCAGAGGACAGGGGTCCTACAATGAGCAGTTCTTC.

The chain is built from TRBV6-5 and TRBJ1-1, with 7 bases lining up with TRBD1. In germline, CDR1 is MNHEY, CDR2 SVGAGI. Unmatched junction bases numbered 2, after V lost 0 bases and J lost 1 base. This CDR3 spans 15 amino acids. CDR3 nucleotides: TGTGCCAGCAGTTACTCGAGGGGGCAGAACACTGAAGCTTTCTTT. Translation: CASSYSRGQNTEAFF.

The chain is built from TRBV28 and TRBJ2-6; D is uncertain. The CDR3 contains 16 residues. Trimming left V 3 bases short and J 1 base short, with 10 bases between. Germline CDR1 reads MDHEN; CDR2 reads SYDVKM. CDR3 coding DNA: TGTGCCAGCAGTTTTCCCCGGTTGTCTGGGGCCAACGTCCTGACTTTC. Encoded protein: CASSFPRLSGANVLTF.

The V gene is TRBV5-1, the J gene TRBJ2-4, with D possibly matching TRBD2 (6 bases). The CDR3 covers 14 residues. Trimming left V 3 bases short and J 2 bases short, with 9 bases between. CDR1 is SGHRS and CDR2 is YFSETQ in the germline V gene. The chain's CDR3 is CASSSGTSKNIQYF. The CDR3 DNA follows: TGCGCCAGCAGCTCCGGGACTTCCAAAAACATTCAGTACTTC.

V is TRBV5-8 and J is TRBJ1-4; TRBD1 might be the D (5 bases). Trimming stripped 4 bases from V and 8 bases from J, with 12 bases between. This CDR3 has 13 amino acids. Germline V lookup: CDR1 SGHTS, CDR2 YDEGEE. The chain's CDR3 is CASSGGENEKLFF. CDR3 nucleotide sequence: TGTGCCAGCAGCGGAGGGGAAAACGAAAAACTGTTTTTT.

The chain links TRBV6-1 to TRBJ1-5; TRBD1 matches 10 bases. This CDR3 is 14 amino acids long. The germline V gene has CDR1 MNHNS and CDR2 SASEGT. The V and J ends lost 3 bases and 5 bases, in that order; junction bases with no gene match: 1. CDR3: CASSETGGYQPQHF. The CDR3 nucleotides read TGTGCCAGCAGTGAGACAGGGGGCTATCAGCCCCAGCATTTT.

As concerns this clone: Other nucleotide sequences in the sample specify the same CDR3. The rearrangement links TRBV5-1 to TRBJ1-2; D not certain. Germline lookup yields CDR1 SGHRS and CDR2 YFSETQ. The V and J ends lost 0 bases and 0 bases respectively, with 6 bases between them. The CDR3 has 14 amino acids. The CDR3 loop is CASSLESTNYGYTF. The DNA of the CDR3 is TGCGCCAGCAGCTTGGAATCCACTAACTATGGCTACACCTTC. Supplemented by reference TRBV5-1 and TRBJ1-2, the full variable domain reads KAGVTQTPRYLIKTRGQQVTLSCSPISGHRSVSWYQQTPGQGLQFLFEYFSETQRNKGNFPGRFSGRQFSNSRSEMNVSTLELGDSALYLCASSLESTNYGYTFGSGTRLTVV.

The gene calls are TRBV11-1 and TRBJ1-2; D not certain. The CDR3 is made up of 14 amino acids. In germline, CDR1 is SGHAT, CDR2 FQDESV (reference sequence). Trimming took 5 bases from V and 0 from J, leaving 10 bases between them. The CDR3: CASSPRGANYGYTF. The CDR3 DNA reads TGTGCCAGCAGCCCCCGGGGAGCTAACTATGGCTACACCTTC.

The gene calls are TRBV1 and TRBJ2-3; the DNA was not used to check the table's D call, TRBD2. TRBV1 is annotated as a pseudogene. CDR3 length: 23 amino acids. CDR3 amino acids: CTSSHRWWCVLAGGLGRADTQYF. In DNA, the CDR3 is TGCACCAGCAGCCATCGGTGGTGGTGCGTGCTAGCGGGGGGGCTGGGGAGGGCAGATACGCAGTATTTT.

This rearrangement joins TRBV9 to TRBJ2-3; D is perhaps TRBD1 (5 bases). The germline V gene has CDR1 SGDLS and CDR2 YYNGEE. V dropped 4 bases and J dropped 2 bases, with 14 bases sitting between them. This CDR3 spans 15 amino acids. In DNA form, the CDR3 reads TGTGCCAGCAGCCGACGAGAAGGGGCCACAGATACGCAGTATTTT. Translating gives CASSRREGATDTQYF.

The chain links TRBV5-4 to TRBJ2-3, with D tentatively TRBD2 (6 bases). V was clipped by 2 bases and J by 4 bases, with 11 bases between them. This CDR3 is built from 14 residues. Germline CDR1 SGHNT, CDR2 YYREEE (reference sequence). The CDR3 sequence: CASSFQGLADTQYF. The CDR3 DNA is TGTGCCAGCAGCTTCCAGGGACTGGCAGATACGCAGTATTTT.

V gene TRBV2 combines with J gene TRBJ1-2; a weak D match, TRBD1 (5 bases). The germline V gene has CDR1 SNHLY and CDR2 FYNNEI. V lost 6 bases and J lost 3, with 11 bases in between. CDR3 size: 13 residues. The DNA for the CDR3 is TGTGCCAGCAGGCCCCCAGGGTACTATGGCTACACCTTC. Amino acid sequence: CASRPPGYYGYTF.

The chain is built from TRBV5-5 and TRBJ2-5; 7 bases line up with TRBD1. TRBJ2-7 matches the DNA end more closely, so the J call is doubtful. This CDR3 contains 14 residues. The germline CDR1 and CDR2 sequences are SGHKS and YYEKEE (reference sequence). This chain's CDR3 is CASSLRDSSNEQYF. DNA of the CDR3: TGTGCCAGCAGCTTAAGGGACAGTTCAAACGAGCAGTACTTC.

This chain uses TRBV5-4 with TRBJ2-3; 11 nucleotides agree with TRBD1. CDR3 length: 15 amino acids. CDR1 SGHNT and CDR2 YYREEE come from the germline V gene (reference sequence). Trimming removed 2 bases from V and 5 bases from J; junction bases left unmatched: 4. DNA for the CDR3: TGTGCCAGCAGCTTCGGACAGGGGGCAGAAGATACGCAGTATTTT. The encoded protein is CASSFGQGAEDTQYF. The variable domain in full, completed from reference TRBV5-4 and TRBJ2-3, reads ETGVTQSPTHLIKTRGQQVTLRCSSQSGHNTVSWYQQALGQGPQFIFQYYREEENGRGNFPPRFSGLQFPNYSSELNVNALELDDSALYLCASSFGQGAEDTQYFGPGTRLTVL.

The chain couples TRBV28 to TRBJ1-1; the D is unclear. Germline V gene sequence: CDR1 MDHEN, CDR2 SYDVKM. V was clipped by 3 bases and J by 3 bases, with 8 bases between them. This CDR3 has 13 amino acids. CDR3 sequence (DNA): TGTGCCAGCAGTTTCCGAGGGTACACTGAAGCTTTCTTT. Translating it yields CASSFRGYTEAFF. The whole variable domain, remainder taken from reference TRBV28 and TRBJ1-1, is DVKVTQSSRYLVKRTGEKVFLECVQDMDHENMFWYRQDPGLGLRLIYFSYDVKMKEKGDIPEGYSVSREKKERFSLILESASTNQTSMYLCASSFRGYTEAFFGQGTRLTVV.

The genes are TRBV28 and TRBJ2-3; 13 positions agree with TRBD2. The V gene's germline CDR1 is MDHEN and CDR2 SYDVKM. This CDR3 contains 16 residues. J lost 13 bases, V lost 5 bases, and 15 bases had no gene match. The CDR3 loop is CASSVSGTSGASVEYF. The CDR3 DNA sequence: TGTGCCAGCAGTGTATCCGGGACTAGCGGGGCGAGCGTTGAGTATTTT. The full variable domain, in which reference TRBV28 and TRBJ2-3 provide the parts outside the CDR3, is DVKVTQSSRYLVKRTGEKVFLECVQDMDHENMFWYRQDPGLGLRLIYFSYDVKMKEKGDIPEGYSVSREKKERFSLILESASTNQTSMYLCASSVSGTSGASVEYFGPGTRLTVL.

The chain is built from TRBV28 and TRBJ1-5; 8 bases match TRBD1. The CDR3 has 15 amino acids. Germline V CDR1 and CDR2: MDHEN, SYDVKM. V lost 4 bases and J lost 2; bases outside the gene matches: 4. The CDR3 DNA reads as TGTGCCAGCAGTTCAGGCAGGGGGCGCAATCAGCCCCAGCATTTT. Its protein is CASSSGRGRNQPQHF.

The chain has TRBV9 and TRBJ2-7; 9 bases fit TRBD2. Trimming cost V 0 bases and J 6 bases; bases outside gene matches: 4. The CDR3 totals 14 residues. The germline gives CDR1 SGDLS, CDR2 YYNGEE. CDR3 in amino acids: CASSVGPTSGEQYF. The DNA for the CDR3 is TGTGCCAGCAGCGTAGGACCGACTAGCGGCGAGCAGTACTTC.

This chain uses TRBV5-4 with TRBJ2-5, with 10 bases matching TRBD2. CDR3 length: 16 residues. Germline V gives CDR1 SGHNT, CDR2 YYREEE (reference sequence). J gave up 3 bases and V 0 bases, and 5 bases lay outside the gene matches. CDR3 in amino acids: CASSLVGLAGEETQYF. As DNA, the CDR3 is TGTGCCAGCAGCTTGGTAGGGCTAGCGGGAGAAGAGACCCAGTACTTC.